This T cell receptor beta chain was sequenced in a study of control samples from healthy donors and cancer patients. Germline CDR1 and CDR2: GTSNPN and SVGIG (reference sequence). Deletions cut 0 bases from V and 1 base from J, with 6 bases between. This CDR3 is 13 amino acids long. Generated by immunoSEQ multiplex PCR, the TCRdb table keeps only in-frame clones and is missing some. The repertoire includes approximately 80,000 clones, 91% of them detected once, and about 15% sits in the top ten. The genes are TRBV30 and TRBJ1-1; D is undetermined. The TCR was taken from a man between 25 and 39 years old in good health. Sequenced input: blood. This chain's CDR3 is CAWSVRANTEAFF. The CDR3 DNA is TGTGCCTGGAGTGTACGAGCGAACACTGAAGCTTTCTTT.